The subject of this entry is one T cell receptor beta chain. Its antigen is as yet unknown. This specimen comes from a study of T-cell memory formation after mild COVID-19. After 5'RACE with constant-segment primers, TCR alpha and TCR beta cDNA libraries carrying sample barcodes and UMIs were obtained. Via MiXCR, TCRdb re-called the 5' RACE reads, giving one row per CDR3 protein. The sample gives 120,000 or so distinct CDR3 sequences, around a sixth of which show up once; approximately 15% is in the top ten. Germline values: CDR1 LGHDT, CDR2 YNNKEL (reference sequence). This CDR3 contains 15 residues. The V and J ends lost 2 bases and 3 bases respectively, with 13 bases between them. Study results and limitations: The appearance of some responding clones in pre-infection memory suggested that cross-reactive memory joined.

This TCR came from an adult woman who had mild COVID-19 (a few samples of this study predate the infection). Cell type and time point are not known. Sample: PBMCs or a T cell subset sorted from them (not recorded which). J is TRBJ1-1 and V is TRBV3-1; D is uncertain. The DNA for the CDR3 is TGTGCCAGCAGCCAAATGTTCGAAGGGTACACTGAAGCTTTCTTT. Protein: CASSQMFEGYTEAFF.